This T cell receptor (beta chain) comes out of a study of control samples from healthy donors and cancer patients. The germline gives CDR1 SEHNR, CDR2 FQNEAQ (reference sequence). The V gene end was trimmed by 2 bases and the J gene end by 7 bases; junction bases not matched to a gene: 6. The CDR3 has 14 amino acids. TCRdb keeps only in-frame clones here, not all; method: immunoSEQ multiplex PCR. The sample contains 65,000 to 85,000 clones, 89% of which appear only once. Sequences were obtained from PBMCs. The sequence came from a woman between 45 and 60 years old with colorectal cancer. The chain is built from TRBV7-9 and TRBJ1-2; 8 bases align to TRBD1. CDR3: CASSLSGGESGYTF. CDR3 bases: TGTGCCAGCAGCTTATCAGGGGGCGAGAGTGGCTACACCTTC.